A selection of T cell receptor beta chains follows, all from one sample in a study of sequential checkpoint blockade in melanoma. Method: immunoSEQ multiplex PCR; TCRdb's copy keeps in-frame clones and lacks some. The sample includes around 19,000 clones, roughly 72% of them seen just once. The starting material was CD8+ T cells sorted from blood (inferred from file names), obtained from a patient given nivolumab and ipilimumab in sequence. The receptors stem from a human donor with melanoma. Each CDR3 is given with its conserved first and last residue. The D gene is left open where the match is weak. The size field is filled for only some rows; it gives once, few, many or a size class.

j_call v_call clone_size d_call cdr3_aa cdr3_nt
TRBJ2-7 TRBV7-8 - TRBD1 CASSLVDRTYEQYF TGTGCCAGCAGCTTAGTGGACAGGACCTACGAGCAGTACTTC
TRBJ2-7 TRBV28 few - CASRDTYEQYF TGTGCCAGCAGAGACACCTACGAGCAGTACTTC
TRBJ1-4 TRBV7-8 - - CASSLGASHEKLFF TGTGCCAGCAGCTTAGGGGCTTCCCATGAAAAACTGTTTTTT
TRBJ2-7 TRBV2 - - CASKRLGGSEQYF TGTGCCAGCAAGCGCTTGGGCGGGTCCGAGCAGTACTTC
TRBJ1-5 TRBV2 - TRBD1 CASRGGTGFQPQHF TGTGCCAGCAGGGGGGGGACAGGGTTTCAGCCCCAGCATTTT
TRBJ1-6 TRBV27 - - CASSQSPYNSPLHF TGTGCCAGCAGCCAGTCACCCTATAATTCACCCCTCCACTTT
TRBJ2-7 TRBV27 - - CASSLQDSLWYEQYF TGTGCCAGCAGTTTACAGGACAGCCTATGGTACGAGCAGTACTTC
TRBJ2-3 TRBV11-2 once - CASSPTVRADTQYF TGTGCCAGCAGCCCCACGGTTAGAGCAGATACGCAGTATTTT
TRBJ1-1 TRBV27 - - CASSWGPNTEAFF TGTGCCAGCAGTTGGGGGCCGAACACTGAAGCTTTCTTT
TRBJ2-7 TRBV28 - TRBD2 CASSLLGGAYEQYF TGTGCCAGCAGTTTATTGGGAGGGGCCTACGAGCAGTACTTC
TRBJ2-2 TRBV19 - - CASSPRPVYLGATGELFF TGTGCCAGTAGCCCCAGGCCCGTCTACCTAGGGGCCACCGGGGAGCTGTTTTTT
TRBJ1-3 TRBV7-9 - - CASSIGRDFSGNTIYF TGTGCCAGCAGCATAGGGAGGGACTTCTCTGGAAACACCATATATTTT
TRBJ1-5 TRBV25-1 - - CASSGTDYSNQPQHF TGTGCCAGCAGTGGAACAGATTATAGCAATCAGCCCCAGCATTTT
TRBJ1-2 TRBV9 - TRBD1 CASSDSPRQGFYGYTF TGTGCCAGCAGCGACAGCCCACGACAGGGGTTTTATGGCTACACCTTC
TRBJ2-7 TRBV10-2 - TRBD1 CASSDRTGWDEQYF TGCGCCAGCAGCGATCGGACAGGGTGGGACGAGCAGTACTTC
TRBJ1-4 TRBV19 large - CASSIHPQNEKLFF TGTGCCAGTAGTATTCATCCACAGAATGAAAAACTGTTTTTT
TRBJ1-2 TRBV5-8 - - CASSPLGGNYGYTF TGTGCCAGCAGCCCATTGGGAGGAAACTATGGCTACACCTTC
TRBJ1-1 TRBV2 - - CASSVSGEGTEAFF TGTGCCAGCAGTGTTAGCGGGGAGGGAACTGAAGCTTTCTTT
TRBJ1-1 TRBV19 - - CASSPWDKNTEAFF TGTGCCAGTAGTCCTTGGGACAAGAACACTGAAGCTTTCTTT
TRBJ2-1 TRBV6-4 - TRBD2 CASSGLAGVGYNEQFF TGTGCCAGCAGTGGACTAGCGGGAGTGGGTTACAATGAGCAGTTCTTC
TRBJ2-5 TRBV15 - - CATSSRGQETQYF TGTGCCACCAGCAGCAGGGGCCAAGAGACCCAGTACTTC
TRBJ1-3 TRBV29-1 medium-sized - CSVLGTPNSGNTIYF TGCAGCGTTTTAGGGACACCTAACTCTGGAAACACCATATATTTT
TRBJ2-7 TRBV7-9 - - CASSKWTTEQYF TGTGCCAGCAGCAAGTGGACTACCGAGCAGTACTTC
TRBJ2-7 TRBV19 few TRBD1 CASSIETGSSYEQYF TGTGCCAGTAGTATCGAGACAGGGAGCTCCTACGAGCAGTACTTC
TRBJ1-1 TRBV2 - TRBD1 CASRRYRGMGTEAFF TGTGCCAGCAGAAGGTACAGGGGAATGGGCACTGAAGCTTTCTTT
TRBJ2-6 TRBV9 once TRBD1 CASTPEGRQGASGANVLTF TGTGCCAGCACCCCAGAGGGGAGACAGGGGGCGTCCGGGGCCAACGTCCTGACTTTC
TRBJ2-7 TRBV7-3 - TRBD2 CASSYLAGGREQYF TGTGCCAGCAGCTACCTAGCGGGAGGACGAGAGCAGTACTTC
TRBJ2-7 TRBV7-2 few - CASSVAAPTRYEQYF TGTGCCAGCAGCGTAGCTGCTCCTACGCGGTACGAGCAGTACTTC
TRBJ2-1 TRBV5-6 - - CASSLSTSGSYNEQFF TGTGCCAGCAGCTTGTCGACCTCGGGGTCCTACAATGAGCAGTTCTTC
TRBJ2-7 TRBV5-1 - - CASSLMGQGVDYEQYF TGCGCCAGCAGCTTAATGGGACAAGGGGTTGACTACGAGCAGTACTTC
TRBJ2-7 TRBV4-2 - TRBD1 CASSQSGTGAYEQYF TGTGCCAGCAGCCAATCCGGGACAGGGGCGTACGAGCAGTACTTC
TRBJ1-2 TRBV13 - - CASSPELAGNYGYTF TGTGCCAGCAGCCCGGAGTTGGCGGGTAACTATGGCTACACCTTC
TRBJ2-7 TRBV5-1 - - CASSLAGAPTYEQYF TGCGCCAGCAGCTTGGCAGGGGCGCCGACCTACGAGCAGTACTTC
TRBJ2-7 TRBV9 few - CASSLGRANYEQYF TGTGCCAGCAGCCTTGGCAGGGCCAACTACGAGCAGTACTTC
TRBJ1-2 TRBV19 - - CASSFHLDSTYGYTF TGTGCCAGTAGTTTCCACTTGGACAGCACCTATGGCTACACCTTC
TRBJ1-2 TRBV7-9 - - CASSPDEAGYDYGYTF TGTGCCAGCAGCCCCGACGAGGCAGGGTACGACTATGGCTACACCTTC
TRBJ2-7 TRBV6-4 - - CASSDSPGARPYEQYF TGTGCCAGCAGTGACTCTCCAGGGGCGCGTCCCTACGAGCAGTACTTC
TRBJ1-5 TRBV19 - - CASSFPVINQPQHF TGTGCCAGTAGTTTTCCAGTGATTAATCAGCCCCAGCATTTT
TRBJ1-5 TRBV7-3 - TRBD1 CASSLGQGRDQPQHF TGTGCCAGCAGCTTAGGACAGGGCAGAGACCAGCCCCAGCATTTT
TRBJ1-1 TRBV5-4 medium-sized TRBD1 CASSRQGTEAFF TGTGCCAGCAGCAGACAGGGGACTGAAGCTTTCTTT
TRBJ2-3 TRBV15 few - CATRPIVPITDTQYF TGTGCCACCAGACCTATAGTTCCTATCACAGATACGCAGTATTTT
TRBJ2-2 TRBV5-4 medium-sized TRBD2 CASSSGTSFSGELFF TGTGCCAGCAGCTCCGGGACTAGCTTTTCCGGGGAGCTGTTTTTT
TRBJ1-1 TRBV5-6 - - CASSFRVNTEAFF TGTGCCAGCAGCTTCAGGGTGAACACTGAAGCTTTCTTT
TRBJ1-2 TRBV9 - - CASGEGVNYGYTF TGTGCCAGCGGGGAGGGAGTGAACTATGGCTACACCTTC
TRBJ1-3 TRBV6-1 - - CASSEGRYSGNTIYF TGTGCCAGCAGTGAAGGGCGGTACTCTGGAAACACCATATATTTT
TRBJ1-2 TRBV29-1 once TRBD1 CSAPGQYGYTF TGCAGCGCCCCGGGACAGTATGGCTACACCTTC
TRBJ2-7 TRBV6-5 few TRBD1 CASSVGQGSEQYF TGTGCCAGCAGCGTAGGACAGGGAAGCGAGCAGTACTTC
TRBJ2-7 TRBV11-2 - - CASSLDLSEQYF TGTGCCAGCAGCTTAGATCTCTCCGAGCAGTACTTC